This T cell receptor (beta chain) originates from a study of OX40 agonist ivuxolimab in advanced cancers. About the research overall: Dose-escalation subjects each had hepatocellular carcinoma, melanoma, renal cell or head and neck cancer. Eligibility rules accepted prior anti-PD-1, anti-PD-L1 or anti-CTLA-4 therapy, and around 40% had some.

Germline V gene lookup returns CDR1 MNHNY and CDR2 SVGAGI (reference sequence). The V and J ends lost 6 bases and 2 bases respectively, with 6 bases between them. This CDR3 region has 12 residues. Worth noting for this clone: No antigen is known for it.

Assay used: immunoSEQ multiplex PCR; TCRdb lists only in-frame clones, some missing. The sample carries about 60,000 clones, about four fifths recorded once. Study findings and constraints: Compared with others, partial responders at 0.1-3.0 mg/kg displayed clonal expansion among the lowest.

The V gene is TRBV6-6, the J gene TRBJ2-3, with D unclear. This clonotype originated in an adult with an advanced solid tumor such as melanoma, head and neck, liver or kidney cancer. Sequences were derived from CD4+ or CD8+ T cells sorted from blood, sampled in a trial of the OX40 agonist ivuxolimab. This chain's CDR3 is CASSQNTDTQYF. The CDR3 DNA reads as TGTGCCAGCAGCCAGAACACAGATACGCAGTATTTT.